This entry describes one T cell receptor beta chain. This sample stems from a study of T cells in Graves' hyperthyroidism and ophthalmopathy. This CDR3 is 14 amino acids long. The V end lost 3 bases, the J end lost 0 bases, and 6 bases lay between the germline ends. From RNA transcripts, TCR beta CDR3 regions were amplified. The HTBI primer set drove a first-round RT-PCR of the TCR CDR3. TCRdb reprocessed the multiplex PCR reads via MiXCR and lists one record per CDR3 protein. The sample lists approximately 530,000 distinct CDR3 sequences, 15% to 20% occurring once. Patients were excluded for uncontrolled infection, other autoimmune disease, pregnancy or lactation.

The clonotype was recovered from a middle-aged man with Graves' ophthalmopathy. The sequenced material came from blood. The chain combines TRBV12-3 or TRBV12-4 with TRBJ1-3; D unresolved. The CDR3 spells CASSFGRSGNTIYF. Here the CDR3 DNA reads TGTGCCAGCAGTTTTGGACGCTCTGGAAACACCATATATTTT.